This T cell receptor beta chain came from a study of blood T cells in healthy people across ages. Study-wide results and limits: Per million T cells, the diversity of TCR beta decreased roughly linearly as age advanced. A strong correlation between TCR beta diversity and naive T cell percentage was seen.

The CDR3 extends over 15 amino acids. Per the germline V gene, CDR1 is DFQATT and CDR2 is SNEGSKA (reference sequence). Then a second PCR, running roughly 7 to 12 cycles, was carried out with a sample-barcoded 5' primer and a J-beta primer mix. Researchers report that a template-switch adaptor with 12 random nucleotides tagged each cDNA molecule. TCRdb passed the 5' RACE reads through MiXCR, listing each CDR3 protein once. The table shows roughly 570,000 distinct CDR3 sequences, with 27% occurring only once. No fewer than 5 micrograms of total RNA were isolated from every sample. A word on this clonotype: Its matching antigen is unknown. Compared with germline, one end of the junction differs, possibly owing to a read error.

The rearrangement uses TRBV20-1 and TRBJ1-1; a weak D match, TRBD1 (6 bases). The sequenced material came from blood. The receptor was isolated from a woman between 65 and 79 years old in good health. CDR3 nucleotide sequence: TGCAGTGATAGAATTATGGCTGAGGGGGGGACTGAAGCTTTCTTT. Its translation: CSDRIMAEGGTEAFF.